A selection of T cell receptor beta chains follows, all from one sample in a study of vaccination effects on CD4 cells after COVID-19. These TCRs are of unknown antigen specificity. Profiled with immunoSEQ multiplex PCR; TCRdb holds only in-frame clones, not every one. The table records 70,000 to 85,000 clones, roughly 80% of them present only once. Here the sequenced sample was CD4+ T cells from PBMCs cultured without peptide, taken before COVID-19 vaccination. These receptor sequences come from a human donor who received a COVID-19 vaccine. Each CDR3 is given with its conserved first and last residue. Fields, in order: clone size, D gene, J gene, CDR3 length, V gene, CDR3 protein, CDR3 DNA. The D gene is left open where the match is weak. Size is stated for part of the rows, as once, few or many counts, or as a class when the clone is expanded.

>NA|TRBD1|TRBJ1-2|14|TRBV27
CASNPGQGASGYTF
TGTGCCAGCAATCCGGGACAGGGGGCCTCTGGCTACACCTTC
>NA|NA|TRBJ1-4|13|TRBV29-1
CSVGEPTNEKLFF
TGCAGCGTTGGGGAACCAACTAATGAAAAACTGTTTTTT
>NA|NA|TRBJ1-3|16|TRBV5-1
CASSLYSGIRGNTIYF
TGCGCCAGCAGCTTGTATTCGGGGATTCGTGGAAACACCATATATTTT
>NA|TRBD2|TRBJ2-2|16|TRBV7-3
CASSPRTSGGPGELFF
TGTGCCAGCAGCCCACGGACTAGCGGGGGGCCCGGGGAGCTGTTTTTT
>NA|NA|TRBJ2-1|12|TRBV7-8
CASSFAGREQFF
TGTGCCAGCAGCTTTGCAGGGAGGGAGCAGTTCTTC
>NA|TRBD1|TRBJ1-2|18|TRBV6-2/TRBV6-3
CASSDSQRPGQGEYGYTF
TGTGCCAGCAGTGACTCCCAACGACCGGGACAGGGAGAATATGGCTACACCTTC
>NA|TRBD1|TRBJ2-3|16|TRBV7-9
CASSLGWGQGDHTQYF
TGTGCCAGCAGCTTGGGCTGGGGACAGGGGGACCATACGCAGTATTTT
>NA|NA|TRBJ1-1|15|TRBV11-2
CASSLAPGVNTEAFF
TGTGCCAGCAGCTTAGCCCCAGGAGTGAACACTGAAGCTTTCTTT
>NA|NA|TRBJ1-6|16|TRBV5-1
CASSKRGEVGNSPLHF
TGCGCCAGCAGCAAACGAGGGGAGGTGGGCAATTCACCCCTCCACTTT
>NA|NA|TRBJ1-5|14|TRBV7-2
CASSVRGWSQPQHF
TGTGCCAGCAGCGTCAGGGGTTGGAGTCAGCCCCAGCATTTT
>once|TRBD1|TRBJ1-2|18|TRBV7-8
CASSHHIVSGQGNYGYTF
TGTGCCAGCAGCCACCACATCGTTTCAGGACAGGGAAACTATGGCTACACCTTC
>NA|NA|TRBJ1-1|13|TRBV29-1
CSVEGLRGTEAFF
TGCAGCGTTGAAGGGCTGCGGGGCACTGAAGCTTTCTTT
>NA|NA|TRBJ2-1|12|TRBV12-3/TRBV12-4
CASSQGRDEQFF
TGTGCCAGCAGTCAGGGGCGGGATGAGCAGTTCTTC
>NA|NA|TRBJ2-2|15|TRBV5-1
CASSLPQQDTGELFF
TGCGCCAGCAGCTTGCCCCAACAAGACACCGGGGAGCTGTTTTTT
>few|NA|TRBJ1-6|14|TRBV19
CASSISQGNSPLHF
TGTGCCAGTAGTATCAGCCAGGGGAATTCACCCCTCCACTTT
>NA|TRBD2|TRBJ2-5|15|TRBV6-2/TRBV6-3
CASSHQRGGLETQYF
TGTGCCAGCAGTCACCAGCGGGGGGGCCTTGAGACCCAGTACTTC
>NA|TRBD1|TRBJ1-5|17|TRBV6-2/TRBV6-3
CASSYSTRGQGGQPQHF
TGTGCCAGCAGTTACTCGACCCGGGGACAGGGAGGACAGCCCCAGCATTTT
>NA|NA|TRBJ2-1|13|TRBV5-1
CASSLAPYNEQFF
TGCGCCAGCAGCTTGGCACCTTACAATGAGCAGTTCTTC
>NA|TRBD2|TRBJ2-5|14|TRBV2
CASTLAGSSETQYF
TGTGCCAGCACCCTAGCGGGGTCGTCAGAGACCCAGTACTTC
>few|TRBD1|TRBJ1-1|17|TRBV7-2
CASSPRDRGRWNTEAFF
TGTGCCAGCAGCCCGAGGGACAGGGGGCGATGGAACACTGAAGCTTTCTTT
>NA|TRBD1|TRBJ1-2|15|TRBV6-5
CASSYAGQQTYGYTF
TGTGCCAGCAGTTACGCGGGACAGCAAACCTATGGCTACACCTTC
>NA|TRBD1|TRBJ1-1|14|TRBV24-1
CATSDSRTGGGTFF
TGTGCCACCAGTGACTCCCGGACAGGGGGCGGAACTTTCTTT
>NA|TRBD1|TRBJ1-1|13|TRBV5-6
CASSPRTGNEAFF
TGTGCCAGCAGCCCACGGACAGGGAATGAAGCTTTCTTT
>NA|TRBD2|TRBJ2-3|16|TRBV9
CASSPGLAGGDGTQYF
TGTGCCAGCAGCCCGGGACTAGCGGGGGGGGATGGTACGCAGTATTTT
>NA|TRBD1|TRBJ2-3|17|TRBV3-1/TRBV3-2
CASSQEGNRGVTDTQYF
TGTGCCAGCAGCCAAGAAGGGAACAGGGGTGTGACAGATACGCAGTATTTT
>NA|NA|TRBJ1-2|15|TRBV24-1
CATSDPGAASYGYTF
TGTGCCACCAGTGACCCCGGGGCAGCTTCCTATGGCTACACCTTC
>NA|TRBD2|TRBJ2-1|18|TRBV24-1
CATSDSTRGGLGYNEQFF
TGTGCCACCAGTGATTCCACCCGGGGGGGGCTCGGGTACAATGAGCAGTTCTTC
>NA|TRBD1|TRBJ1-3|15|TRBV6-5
CASSSGTDSGNTIYF
TGTGCCAGCAGTTCCGGGACAGACTCTGGAAACACCATATATTTT
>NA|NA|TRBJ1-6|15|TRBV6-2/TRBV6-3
CASSPGLRTMSPLHF
TGTGCCAGCAGCCCCGGACTCCGTACGATGTCACCCCTCCACTTT
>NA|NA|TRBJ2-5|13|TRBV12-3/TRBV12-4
CASSSLVLETQYF
TGTGCCAGCAGTTCTTTGGTTTTAGAGACCCAGTACTTC
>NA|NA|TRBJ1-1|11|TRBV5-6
CASSPDLGPIF
TGTGCCAGCAGCCCCGACTTGGGACCTATTTTT
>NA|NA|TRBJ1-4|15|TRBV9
CASSVGRWANEKLFF
TGTGCCAGCAGCGTAGGTCGCTGGGCTAATGAAAAACTGTTTTTT
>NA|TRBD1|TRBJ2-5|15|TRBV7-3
CASTPTGQVGETQYF
TGTGCCAGCACACCAACCGGACAGGTCGGGGAGACCCAGTACTTC
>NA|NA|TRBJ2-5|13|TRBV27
CASSLQGGETQYF
TGTGCCAGCAGTTTACAGGGGGGAGAGACCCAGTACTTC
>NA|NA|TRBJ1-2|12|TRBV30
CAFSRVGYGYTF
TGTGCCTTTTCTAGGGTTGGGTATGGCTACACCTTC
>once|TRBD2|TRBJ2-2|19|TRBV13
CASSPPLAGGLGNTGELFF
TGTGCCAGCAGCCCCCCCCTAGCGGGGGGGCTCGGGAACACCGGGGAGCTGTTTTTT
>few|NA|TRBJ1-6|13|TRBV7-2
CASSLLTNSPLHF
TGTGCCAGCAGCTTATTAACGAATTCACCCCTCCACTTT
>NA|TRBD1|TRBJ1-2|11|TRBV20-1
CSATGGNGYTF
TGCAGTGCTACAGGGGGTAATGGCTACACCTTC
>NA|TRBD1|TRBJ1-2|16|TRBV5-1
CASSYGGTGALRDYTF
TGCGCCAGCAGCTATGGGGGAACAGGGGCCCTTCGAGACTACACCTTC
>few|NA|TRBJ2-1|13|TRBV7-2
CASSLDRDHEQFF
TGTGCCAGCAGCTTAGACAGGGATCATGAGCAGTTCTTC
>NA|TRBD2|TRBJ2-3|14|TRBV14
CASSPRGGTDTQYF
TGTGCCAGCAGCCCGCGGGGGGGCACAGATACGCAGTATTTT